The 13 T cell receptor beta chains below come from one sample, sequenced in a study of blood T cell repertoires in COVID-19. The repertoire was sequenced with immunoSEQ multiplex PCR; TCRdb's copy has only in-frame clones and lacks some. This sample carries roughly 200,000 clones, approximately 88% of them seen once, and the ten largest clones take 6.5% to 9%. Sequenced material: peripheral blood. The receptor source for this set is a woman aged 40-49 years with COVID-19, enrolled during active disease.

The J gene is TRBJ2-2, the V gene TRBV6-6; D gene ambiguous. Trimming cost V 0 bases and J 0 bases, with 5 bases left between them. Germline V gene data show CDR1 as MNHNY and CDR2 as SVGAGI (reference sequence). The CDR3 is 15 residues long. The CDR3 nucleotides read TGTGCCAGCAGTTACTCGTCAGCGAACACCGGGGAGCTGTTTTTT. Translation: CASSYSSANTGELFF.

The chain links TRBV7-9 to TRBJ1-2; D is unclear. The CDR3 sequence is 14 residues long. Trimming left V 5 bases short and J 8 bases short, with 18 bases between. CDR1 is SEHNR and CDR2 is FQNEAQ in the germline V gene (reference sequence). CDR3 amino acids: CASSPEGGRRGYTF. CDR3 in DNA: TGTGCCAGCAGCCCAGAGGGAGGGAGACGAGGCTACACCTTC.

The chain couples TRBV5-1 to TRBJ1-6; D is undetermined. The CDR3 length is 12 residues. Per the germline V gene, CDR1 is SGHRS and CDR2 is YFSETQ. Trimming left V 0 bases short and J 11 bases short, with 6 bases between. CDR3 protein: CASSLAGAPLHF. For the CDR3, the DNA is TGCGCCAGCAGCTTGGCAGGCGCACCCCTCCACTTT.

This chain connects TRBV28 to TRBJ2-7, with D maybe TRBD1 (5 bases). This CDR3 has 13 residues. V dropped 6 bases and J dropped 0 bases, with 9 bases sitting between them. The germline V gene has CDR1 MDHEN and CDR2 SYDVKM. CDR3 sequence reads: CASSRQHSYEQYF. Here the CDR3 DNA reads TGTGCCAGCAGCCGACAGCACTCCTACGAGCAGTACTTC.

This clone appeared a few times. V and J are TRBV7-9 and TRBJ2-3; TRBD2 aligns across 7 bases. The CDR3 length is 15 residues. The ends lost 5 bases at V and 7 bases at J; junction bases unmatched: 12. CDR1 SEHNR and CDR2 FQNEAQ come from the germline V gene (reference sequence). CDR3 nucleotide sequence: TGTGCCAGCAGCGTGAGCGGGAACCTCGGTTATACGCAGTATTTT. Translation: CASSVSGNLGYTQYF.

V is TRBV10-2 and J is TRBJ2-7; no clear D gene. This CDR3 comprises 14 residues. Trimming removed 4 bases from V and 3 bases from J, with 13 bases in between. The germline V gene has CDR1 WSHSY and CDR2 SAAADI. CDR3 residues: CASSVDIIVYEQYF. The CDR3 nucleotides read TGCGCCAGCAGTGTAGATATTATAGTCTACGAGCAGTACTTC.

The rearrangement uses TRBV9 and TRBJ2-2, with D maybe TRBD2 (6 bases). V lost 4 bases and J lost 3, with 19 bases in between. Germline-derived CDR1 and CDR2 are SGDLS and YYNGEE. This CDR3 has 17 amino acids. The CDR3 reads CASSPKVVGRDTGELFF. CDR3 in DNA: TGTGCCAGCAGCCCGAAGGTGGTCGGGAGAGACACCGGGGAGCTGTTTTTT.

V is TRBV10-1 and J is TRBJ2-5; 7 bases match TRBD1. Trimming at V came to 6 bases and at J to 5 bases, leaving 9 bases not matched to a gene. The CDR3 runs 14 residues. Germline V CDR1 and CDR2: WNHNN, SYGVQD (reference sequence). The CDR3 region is CASSRSGGWETQYF. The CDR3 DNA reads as TGCGCCAGCAGCCGATCAGGGGGTTGGGAGACCCAGTACTTC.

CDR3 residues: CASSPTTVSYNEQFF. DNA for the CDR3: TGTGCCAGCAGCCCCACGACAGTCTCCTACAATGAGCAGTTCTTC. The gene calls are TRBV7-9 and TRBJ2-1, with D possibly TRBD1 on 5 matching bases. Germline V gene sequence: CDR1 SEHNR, CDR2 FQNEAQ (reference sequence). The CDR3 is made up of 15 amino acids. V gave up 5 bases and J gave up 0 bases, with 11 bases separating them. Full variable domain (missing parts from reference TRBV7-9 and TRBJ2-1): DTGVSQNPRHKITKRGQNVTFRCDPISEHNRLYWYRQTLGQGPEFLTYFQNEAQLEKSRLLSDRFSAERPKGSFSTLEIQRTEQGDSAMYLCASSPTTVSYNEQFFGPGTRLTVL.

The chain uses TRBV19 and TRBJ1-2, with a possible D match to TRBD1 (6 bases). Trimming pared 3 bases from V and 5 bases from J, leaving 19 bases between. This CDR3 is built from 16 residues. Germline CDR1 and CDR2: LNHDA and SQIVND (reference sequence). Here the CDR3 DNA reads TGTGCCAGTAGTATCCTCGGGACACCGGATCAGTATGGCTACACCTTC. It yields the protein CASSILGTPDQYGYTF.

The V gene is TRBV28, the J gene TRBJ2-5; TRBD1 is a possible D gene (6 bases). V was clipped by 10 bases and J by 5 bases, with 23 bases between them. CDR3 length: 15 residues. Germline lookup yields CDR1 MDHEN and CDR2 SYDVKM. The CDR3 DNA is TGTGCCACCACGGAGTCAGGGGACGATACGGAGACCCAGTACTTC. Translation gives CATTESGDDTETQYF.

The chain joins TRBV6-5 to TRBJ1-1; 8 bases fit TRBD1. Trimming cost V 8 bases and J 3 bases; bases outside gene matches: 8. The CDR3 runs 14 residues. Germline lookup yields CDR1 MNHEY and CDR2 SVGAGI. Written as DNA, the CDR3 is TGTGCCAGCGGGGGACAGGTCCTGTACACTGAAGCTTTCTTT. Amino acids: CASGGQVLYTEAFF.

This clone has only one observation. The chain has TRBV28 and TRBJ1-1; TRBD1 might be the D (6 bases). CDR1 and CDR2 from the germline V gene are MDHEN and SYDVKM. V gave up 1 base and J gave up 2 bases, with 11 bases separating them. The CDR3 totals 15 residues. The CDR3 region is CASSLSQGHNTEAFF. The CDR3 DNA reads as TGTGCCAGCAGTTTATCACAGGGCCACAACACTGAAGCTTTCTTT.